The text below deals with one TCR beta chain. V was pared by 3 bases and J by 7 bases, with 7 bases of the junction left unmatched. The CDR3 loop spans 15 amino acids. Germline V gives CDR1 SGDLS, CDR2 YYNGEE. Assay used: immunoSEQ multiplex PCR; TCRdb lists only in-frame clones, some missing. The table has about 280,000 clones, over 85% seen once. These data originate in a study of blood T cell repertoires in COVID-19. The specimen sequenced was peripheral blood. This clonotype was obtained from a woman in her twenties or thirties with COVID-19, enrolled during active disease. The V call is TRBV9, the J call TRBJ2-1; 10 bases fit TRBD1. The chain's CDR3 is CASSEGDRGRNEQFF. CDR3 DNA: TGTGCCAGCAGCGAGGGGGACAGGGGAAGGAATGAGCAGTTCTTC.